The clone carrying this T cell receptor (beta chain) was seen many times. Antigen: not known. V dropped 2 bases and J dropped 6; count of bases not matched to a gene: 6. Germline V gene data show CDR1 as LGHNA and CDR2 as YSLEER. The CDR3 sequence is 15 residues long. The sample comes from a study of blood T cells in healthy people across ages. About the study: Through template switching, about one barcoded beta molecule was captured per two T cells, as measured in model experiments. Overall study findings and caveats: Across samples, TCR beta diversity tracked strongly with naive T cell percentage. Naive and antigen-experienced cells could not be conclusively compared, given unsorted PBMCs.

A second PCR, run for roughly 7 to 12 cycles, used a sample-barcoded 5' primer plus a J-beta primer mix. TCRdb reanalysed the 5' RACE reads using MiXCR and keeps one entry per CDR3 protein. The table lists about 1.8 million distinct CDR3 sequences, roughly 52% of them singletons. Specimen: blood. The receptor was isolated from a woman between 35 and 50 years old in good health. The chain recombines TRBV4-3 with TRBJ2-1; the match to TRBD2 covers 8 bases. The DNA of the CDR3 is TGCGCCAGCAGCCAAAGCAACGGGGGGGCCAATGAGCAGTTCTTC. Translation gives CASSQSNGGANEQFF.